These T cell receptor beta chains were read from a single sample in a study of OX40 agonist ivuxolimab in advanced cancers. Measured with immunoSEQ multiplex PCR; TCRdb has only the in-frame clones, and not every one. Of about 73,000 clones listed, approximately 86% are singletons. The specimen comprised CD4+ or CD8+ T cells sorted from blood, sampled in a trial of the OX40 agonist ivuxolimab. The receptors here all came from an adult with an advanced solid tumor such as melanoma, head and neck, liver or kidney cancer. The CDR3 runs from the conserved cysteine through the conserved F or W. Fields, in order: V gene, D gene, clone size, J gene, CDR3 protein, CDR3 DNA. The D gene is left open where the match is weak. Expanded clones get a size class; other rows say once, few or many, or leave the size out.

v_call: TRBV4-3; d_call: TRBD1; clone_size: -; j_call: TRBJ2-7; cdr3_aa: CASSQGAGTYEQYF; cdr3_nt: TGCGCCAGCTCACAGGGGGCCGGGACCTACGAGCAGTACTTC
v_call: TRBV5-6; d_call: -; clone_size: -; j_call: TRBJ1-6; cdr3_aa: CASSLLKPRTRGTLHF; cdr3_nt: TGTGCCAGCAGCTTGCTAAAACCCAGGACCCGAGGGACCCTCCACTTT
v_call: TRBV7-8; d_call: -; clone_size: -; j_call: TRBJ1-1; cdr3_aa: CASSLAPGQSGSEAFF; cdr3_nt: TGTGCCAGCAGCTTAGCGCCGGGGCAATCGGGGTCTGAAGCTTTCTTT
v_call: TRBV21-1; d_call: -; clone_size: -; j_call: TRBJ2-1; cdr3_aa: CASSPKRNEQFF; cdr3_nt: TGTGCCAGCAGCCCGAAGAGGAATGAGCAGTTCTTC
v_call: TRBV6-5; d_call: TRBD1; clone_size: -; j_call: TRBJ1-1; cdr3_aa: CASIQGGGNTEAFF; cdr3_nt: TGTGCCAGCATCCAAGGGGGCGGGAACACTGAAGCTTTCTTT
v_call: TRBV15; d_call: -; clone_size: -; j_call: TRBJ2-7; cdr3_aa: CATSRGLIYEQYF; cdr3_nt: TGTGCCACCAGCAGGGGATTAATTTACGAGCAGTACTTC
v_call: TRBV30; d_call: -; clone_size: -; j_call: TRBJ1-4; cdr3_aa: CGTATNEKLFF; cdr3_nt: TGTGGGACAGCAACTAATGAAAAACTGTTTTTT
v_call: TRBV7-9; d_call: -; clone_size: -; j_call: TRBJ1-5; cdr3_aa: CASSFSNQPQHF; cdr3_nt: TGTGCCAGCAGCTTCAGCAATCAGCCCCAGCATTTT
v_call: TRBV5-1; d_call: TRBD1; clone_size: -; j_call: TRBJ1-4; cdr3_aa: CASSPQTGTGVEKLFF; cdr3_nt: TGCGCCAGCAGCCCACAAACCGGGACAGGGGTTGAAAAACTGTTTTTT
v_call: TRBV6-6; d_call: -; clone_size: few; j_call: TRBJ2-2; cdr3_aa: CASSYSGGSGDRELFF; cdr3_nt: TGTGCCAGCAGTTACTCGGGAGGATCGGGGGATCGGGAGCTGTTTTTT